This T cell receptor (beta chain) emerged from a study of cytomegalovirus exposure and HLA in healthy donors (dated by TCRdb to 2016 to 2017). About the study as a whole: An earlier analysis of 587 of the donors reported about 280 Gb of sequence data and 117 million unique TCR beta sequences obtained from about 170 million T cells. An early release covering about 600 HLA-typed donors comprised about 320 gigabases of sequencing data and around 80 million unique TCR sequences. Among the approximately 430 genotyped donors, approximately 81% belonged to the genetic ancestry cluster associated with self-reported Caucasian donors. The study aimed to test whether cataloging public T cell receptors could reveal signatures of past pathogen exposure. The T cell repertoires of 666 subjects were profiled by immunosequencing and related to cytomegalovirus serostatus. Along with the approximately 650-subject first cohort, a separate validation cohort of approximately 110 different subjects was used. High-throughput TCR immunosequencing, statistical association of individual TCRs with disease status, and machine learning were combined to predict cytomegalovirus infection status. A later analysis re-analyzed previously published TCR beta repertoires from 660 or so donors and added high-resolution HLA genotyping to study TCR occurrence patterns. Rather than using new phenotypic data, the later analysis identified candidate immune exposures from TCR beta sequences and from how often those sequences occurred across donors. In an earlier analysis of 587 of the donors, high-throughput TCR beta sequencing was used to judge whether each TCR beta V gene segment behaved as functional or pseudogenic. Donor age, sex, ethnicity and CMV serostatus were compiled alongside the repertoire data. A later genetic analysis used genome-wide SNP genotypes for about 65% of the roughly 700 donors, treating that subset as a discovery cohort. All discovery cohort repertoires had been generated using a single sequencing platform. Both class I and class II loci were covered by HLA typing, at four-digit resolution. Typing coverage varied by locus: roughly 620-640 donors for A, B, C, DRB1 and DQB1; around 560 for DQA1; more than 600 for DPA1; fewer than 480 for DPB1. Four to six DR-DQ haplotypes were handled as single units for association and clustering, since linkage in the cohort was strong. Among some 400 genotyped donors of the cohort, an average of around 250,000 unique TCR beta nucleotide sequences was sequenced per donor, of which about 19% were non-productive.

In this sample, this clone turned up once. This receptor's antigen is unknown. No qualities accompany the bases; no much larger clone lies one base away. From its cysteine to its phenylalanine, the CDR3 spans 15 amino acids. The sequence is cut down to CDR3 DNA, 45 bases in frame from base 1. CDR1 SGDLS and CDR2 YYNGEE were looked up in the germline V gene. Trimming takes 2 bases off V and 5 bases off J; junction bases not matched to a gene: 10. The cohort comprised hundreds of healthy bone marrow donors. At the time of sampling, all cohort members were nominally healthy, though unrecorded immune exposures were likely present. The donor tested CMV seropositive and was one of the 289 seropositive cohort members. A peripheral blood sample was collected from each donor, and TCR beta sequencing was performed on peripheral blood mononuclear cells. Genomic DNA extraction from the blood cell samples was performed with the Qiagen DNeasy Blood Extraction Kit.

To prepare the library, the immunoSEQ multiplex PCR assay was applied. For the multiplex PCR, a mixture combining 60 forward primers for TCR Vbeta segments and 13 reverse primers for TCR Jbeta segments was used. The CDR3 region of rearranged TCR beta genes was amplified from genomic DNA by a multiplex PCR assay. Amplified TCR beta libraries were sequenced as 87-base-pair reads on the Illumina HiSeq System. Regarding the original processing steps: In a later analysis, some 80 million unique TCR beta chains were counted across the roughly 670 repertoires, and roughly 9.9 million of these chains were shared by at least two donors. To remove PCR and sequencing errors, raw reads were error-corrected and collapsed into unique sequences using a nearest-neighbor algorithm that merged closely related sequences. CDR3 sequences were aligned to IMGT reference sequences to assign V, D and J gene segments. For a sequence to be retained, a match of at least six nucleotides was required to both a V gene segment and a J gene segment. Rearrangements were called productive when the CDR3 lacked stop codons and stayed in frame with V and J; all others were non-productive. CDR3 was defined by IMGT convention, running from the second conserved V-encoded cysteine to the conserved J-encoded phenylalanine. Sequences without an unambiguous match to a single V gene segment were excluded from the earlier analysis of 587 of the donors. An earlier analysis of some 610 of the donors called V segments functional above 56.7% productive rearrangements and segregating when the between-donor standard deviation exceeded 5%. A statistical classification framework was built for diagnosing cytomegalovirus status from the catalog of TCR beta chain sequences. In a later analysis, TCR nucleotide sequences were compared against IMGT/GENE-DB human TR gene sequences so that V and J genes could be assigned. The TCRdist pipeline was used in a later analysis to assign CDR3 sequences and most-parsimonious VDJ recombination scenarios. A later analysis defined each TCR beta chain by its CDR3 amino acid sequence plus V-gene family, and excluded reads lacking a unique V-gene family. As a way to deal with suspected cross-contamination and a sequencing artifact, a later analysis dropped roughly 620 nucleotide sequences that were highly shared and had low generation probability. For each public chain, a later analysis derived a clonal expansion index from normalized ranks of inferred template counts within each repertoire. Generation probabilities in a later analysis came from a VDJ recombination model fitted to out-of-frame rearrangements, and those results were checked against IGoR. A later analysis scored TCR-TCR, TCR-HLA and TCR-CMV co-occurrence with hypergeometric tests, applying a repertoire-size bias correction to TCR pairs. To estimate false discovery rates, a later analysis permuted the HLA or CMV assignments 20 times. In a later analysis, co-occurring TCRs were grouped using DBSCAN, and TCRdist sequence similarity was added for clustering within HLA-allele-positive subsets. Co-occurrence clustering excluded repertoires with fewer than 30,000 or more than 120,000 public chains, plus five with anomalous nucleotide sharing. The clones in this table, taken by TCRdb from immuneACCESS, are in-frame only. Not every clone is retained; where verified, under half of the shortfall comes from an unresolved V gene, and the cause of the rest is unknown. V and J calls plus clone size are reproduced from that table; the DNA served to infer D and trimming. This sample is represented by about 95,000 clones; 75% to 85% of them were singletons. Clones ranked in the top ten supply 3% to 4% of the sample.

Study-level results and caveats: A further reported finding was that TCR beta sequences accurately predicted the HLA-A and HLA-B alleles for most subjects in the first cohort. Roughly uniform sequencing depth across donors was assumed in presence/absence analyses, although this assumption may not hold. Specific HLA alleles were associated with more than 15,000 TCR beta sequences at a false discovery rate of 0.05 in a later analysis. Several of the top co-occurrence clusters appeared to be linked to parvovirus B19, influenza, CMV and Epstein-Barr virus, according to a later analysis. Because HLA typing was missing for some donors at each locus, association tests included only the typed subset. Immune exposure information for the cohort was limited to CMV serostatus. In vitro tests confirmed that a few of the cytomegalovirus-associated TCR beta chains recognize cytomegalovirus antigens. This cohort had only TCR beta chains sequenced, and the lack of alpha or paired-chain data limited which features could be detected. A cluster of highly shared sequence variants was judged likely to represent a technical artifact of the sequencing pipeline. In a later analysis, most CMV-associated TCR beta chains were found to appear HLA-restricted, with HLA associations seemingly driven largely by CMV exposure. Compared with the 666-donor mean, donors in an Asian-associated ancestry cluster had fewer N-insertions in productive TCRs, according to a later genetic analysis. In both the original and validation cohorts, the classifier was reported to diagnose cytomegalovirus status with high specificity and sensitivity. A total of 150 or so TCR beta chains were listed by the study as associated with cytomegalovirus. An earlier analysis of approximately 570 of the donors showed that most TCR beta V segments appeared in productive rearrangements either about 87% or about 30% of the time, which broadly matched IMGT annotations. In a later analysis, HLA-associated TCR beta chains showed more clonal expansion and lower generation probabilities than non-associated chains that were equally common. Some 16 rarely observed V segments, including chromosome 9 orphons, were excluded from the earlier analysis of approximately 600 of the donors because counts were too low. Assigning TCR associations to individual alleles was difficult when HLA alleles, especially DR and DQ, strongly co-occurred. In a later analysis, TCR association rates were found to vary across HLA loci, with the most associated TCRs seen for DRB1 alleles and the fewest for HLA-C alleles. The authors suggested that the approach could potentially be extended to other disease states and immunological phenotypes. While some public TCRs were present in many individuals, most TCR sequences turned up only very rarely across donors. Linkage disequilibrium might explain the correlated functional status among segregating V segments, but an unknown experimental factor could not be ruled out. V-gene and J-gene trimming of TCR beta chains was associated with a missense DCLRE1C variant in a later genetic analysis, and the association was replicated in an independent cohort. Because the 87-base-pair reads could not distinguish some IMGT-functional V segments, including TRBV6-2 and TRBV6-3, those segments were excluded.

This clonotype originated in a man under 40 in good health and CMV-seropositive. The chain is encoded by TRBV9 joined to TRBJ2-7, and 7 junctional nucleotides match TRBD2. Sequencing input: PBMCs. The CDR3 protein sequence reads: CASSVTSDSIHEQYF. The DNA sequence is given as TGTGCCAGCAGCGTCACTAGCGACAGTATCCACGAGCAGTACTTC.